Shown below are 15 T cell receptor beta chains from a single sample sequenced in a study of cytomegalovirus exposure and HLA in healthy donors. Amplification used 60 Vbeta primers and 13 Jbeta primers. The method was immunoSEQ multiplex PCR; TCRdb's version includes in-frame clones alone and lacks a portion of them. Of roughly 160,000 clones listed, around 82% are singletons. Sequencing input: PBMCs. The receptors here all came from a boy younger than 10 in good health and CMV-seronegative.

V usage is TRBV28 and J usage is TRBJ2-7; TRBD1 matches 10 bases. V was pared by 3 bases and J by 3 bases, with 5 bases of the junction left unmatched. CDR3 length: 15 residues. Per the germline V gene, CDR1 is MDHEN and CDR2 is SYDVKM. The CDR3 loop reads CASSLPGTGDYEQYF. The DNA of the CDR3 is TGTGCCAGCAGTTTGCCCGGGACAGGGGACTACGAGCAGTACTTC. Supplemented by reference TRBV28 and TRBJ2-7, the full variable domain reads DVKVTQSSRYLVKRTGEKVFLECVQDMDHENMFWYRQDPGLGLRLIYFSYDVKMKEKGDIPEGYSVSREKKERFSLILESASTNQTSMYLCASSLPGTGDYEQYFGPGTRLTVT.

The chain carries TRBV28 and TRBJ2-1, with D possibly TRBD2 on 5 matching bases. Germline V CDR1 and CDR2: MDHEN, SYDVKM. With 2 bases removed from V and 4 bases from J, the gap between germline ends came to 12 bases. The CDR3 loop spans 15 amino acids. The CDR3 protein is CASSLRLATYNEQFF. In DNA form, the CDR3 reads TGTGCCAGCAGTTTACGGCTAGCTACTTACAATGAGCAGTTCTTC.

The genes are TRBV4-1 and TRBJ1-1; 8 bases align to TRBD1. This CDR3 is built from 15 residues. The V gene end was trimmed by 3 bases and the J gene end by 3 bases; junction bases not matched to a gene: 6. Looked up from germline, CDR1 is MGHRA and CDR2 is YSYEKL. CDR3 in amino acids: CASSHPTGEDTEAFF. The CDR3 bases are TGCGCCAGCAGCCACCCGACAGGGGAGGACACTGAAGCTTTCTTT.

V and J are TRBV6-5 and TRBJ1-2, with 10 bases identical to TRBD1. The ends lost 5 bases at V and 5 bases at J; junction bases unmatched: 2. The CDR3 has 13 residues. From germline, CDR1 is MNHEY and CDR2 SVGAGI. The CDR3 coding sequence is TGTGCCAGCAGTCGGGACAGGGGATATGGCTACACCTTC. Its translation: CASSRDRGYGYTF.

This clone was recorded only once. The chain joins TRBV7-2 to TRBJ2-7; D call uncertain. The CDR3 contains 14 residues. The germline V and J ends were trimmed by 5 bases and 3 bases, with 14 bases remaining between them. Germline V CDR1 and CDR2: SGHTA, FQGNSA. CDR3: CASSPEGGYYEQYF. In DNA form, the CDR3 reads TGTGCCAGCAGCCCAGAAGGCGGATACTACGAGCAGTACTTC.

This clone came up a few times. The chain joins TRBV4-1 to TRBJ1-4, with D possibly TRBD1 on 6 matching bases. Germline CDR1 reads MGHRA; CDR2 reads YSYEKL. The V gene lost 3 bases and the J gene lost 3 bases, with 11 bases spanning the gap. This CDR3 has 15 residues. CDR3 amino acids: CASSQRGGANEKLFF. The CDR3 nucleotides are TGCGCCAGCAGCCAGAGAGGGGGTGCTAATGAAAAACTGTTTTTT.

This chain connects TRBV11-1 to TRBJ1-5; 8 nucleotides agree with TRBD1. Per the germline V gene, CDR1 is SGHAT and CDR2 is FQDESV (reference sequence). J gave up 6 bases and V 5 bases, and 3 bases lay outside the gene matches. The CDR3 is 13 residues long. As DNA, the CDR3 is TGTGCCAGCAGCGCGGACAGGGCTCAGCCCCAGCATTTT. Translation gives CASSADRAQPQHF.

The J gene is TRBJ1-3, the V gene TRBV2; 7 positions agree with TRBD1. Germline CDR1 reads SNHLY; CDR2 reads FYNNEI. The CDR3 totals 12 residues. V lost 8 bases and J lost 4; bases outside the gene matches: 2. As DNA, the CDR3 is TGTGCCAGCGGGACAGCCGGAAACACCATATATTTT. Protein product: CASGTAGNTIYF.

This clone has a handful of counts. The CDR3 DNA is TGTGCCAGCAGTTACTCTAGGGGGGGCACTGAAGCTTTCTTT. This translates into CASSYSRGGTEAFF. The rearrangement uses TRBV6-5 and TRBJ1-1, with D perhaps TRBD1 (6 bases). The CDR3 length is 14 residues. CDR1 and CDR2 from the germline V gene are MNHEY and SVGAGI. Trimming removed 0 bases from V and 4 bases from J, with 9 bases in between.

This clone has only a few counts. The V call is TRBV10-3, the J call TRBJ2-1, with TRBD2 matching 11 bases. This CDR3 has 14 residues. The germline V gene has CDR1 ENHRY and CDR2 SYGVKD. V shed 3 bases, J shed 9 bases, and the junction held 4 bases outside the gene matches. The CDR3 DNA reads TGTGCCATCAGTGATACTAGCGGGAGTGCTGAGCAGTTCTTC. It codes for CAISDTSGSAEQFF.

The CDR3 protein is CSANQGTSGIQFF. In DNA, the CDR3 is TGCAGCGCTAATCAGGGGACTAGCGGGATTCAATTCTTC. This sequence joins TRBV29-1 and TRBJ2-1; 13 bases fit TRBD2. Germline-derived CDR1 and CDR2 are SQVTM and ANQGSEA. The CDR3 length is 13 residues. The ends lost 7 bases at V and 16 bases at J; junction bases unmatched: 13.

This clone was recorded once. V and J are TRBV19 and TRBJ2-5, with 11 nucleotides matching TRBD1. The CDR3 is 15 amino acids. Germline V gives CDR1 LNHDA, CDR2 SQIVND (reference sequence). The ends lost 3 bases at V and 5 bases at J; junction bases unmatched: 5. The CDR3 DNA reads TGTGCCAGTAGTATGGACAGGGGGCGGACGGAGACCCAGTACTTC. The encoded protein is CASSMDRGRTETQYF.

This clone occurred a few times. This chain joins TRBV5-4 and TRBJ1-1; TRBD1 aligns across 7 bases. From germline, CDR1 is SGHNT and CDR2 YYREEE (reference sequence). V lost 0 bases and J lost 0; bases outside the gene matches: 2. This CDR3 is built from 15 residues. CDR3 sequence (DNA): TGTGCCAGCAGCTTGGACGACAGGGTGAACACTGAAGCTTTCTTT. This sequence encodes CASSLDDRVNTEAFF.

The chain recombines TRBV15 with TRBJ1-1, with 10 bases identical to TRBD1. V was pared by 2 bases and J by 1 base, with 4 bases of the junction left unmatched. The V gene's germline CDR1 is LNHNV and CDR2 YYDKDF (reference sequence). The CDR3 runs 16 residues. The CDR3 is CATSRFWDRGNTEAFF. CDR3 DNA sequence: TGTGCCACCAGCAGATTTTGGGACAGGGGGAACACTGAAGCTTTCTTT.

This rearrangement joins TRBV7-9 to TRBJ1-2; the D gene is possibly TRBD1 (5 bases). V lost 4 bases and J 9 bases, leaving 12 bases between the germline ends. Germline V gene data show CDR1 as SEHNR and CDR2 as FQNEAQ (reference sequence). The CDR3 spans 12 residues. CDR3 sequence: CASSSGTRSYTF. CDR3 DNA sequence: TGTGCCAGCAGCTCCGGGACTCGAAGCTACACCTTC.